Listed here are 23 T cell receptor beta chains from one sample, sequenced in a study of cytomegalovirus exposure and HLA in healthy donors. Primers included in the PCR were 60 Vbeta and 13 Jbeta primers. The table came from immunoSEQ multiplex PCR; TCRdb's copy has only in-frame clones and leaves some out. The repertoire holds about 180,000 clones, with over 65% as singletons. Sequencing input: PBMCs. The receptors shown here come from a man aged 18 to 29 in good health and CMV-seronegative.

This sequence joins TRBV6-1 and TRBJ2-2; weak D call: TRBD1 (5 bases). The germline V gene encodes CDR1 MNHNS and CDR2 SASEGT. The CDR3 covers 18 residues. The ends were cut back, 6 bases at V and 2 bases at J, with 22 bases in the middle. Here the CDR3 DNA reads TGTGCCAGCAGCGAAACTCCAGGGTGGCAGGTTAACACCGGGGAGCTGTTTTTT. This gives the protein CASSETPGWQVNTGELFF.

The chain links TRBV6-4 to TRBJ1-2; D is perhaps TRBD1 (6 bases). The CDR3 runs 10 residues. V was pared by 11 bases and J by 8 bases, with 12 bases between. Germline values: CDR1 MRHNA, CDR2 SNTAGT. The CDR3 sequence: CAGRGNGYTF. DNA of the CDR3: TGTGCCGGGAGGGGGAACGGCTACACCTTC.

The V gene is TRBV28, the J gene TRBJ1-5, with 8 bases fitting TRBD1. The germline V gene encodes CDR1 MDHEN and CDR2 SYDVKM. The CDR3 consists of 15 residues. The trim removed 4 bases at V and 0 bases at J, leaving 2 bases unmatched. This chain's CDR3 is CASSYRGNSNQPQHF. CDR3 DNA: TGTGCCAGCAGTTACAGGGGGAATAGCAATCAGCCCCAGCATTTT.

CDR3 region: CASSLHPQVTGELFF. The CDR3 DNA follows: TGTGCCAGTAGTCTACACCCACAGGTCACCGGGGAGCTGTTTTTT. J is TRBJ2-2 and V is TRBV19; D might be TRBD1 (5 bases). Trimming left V 5 bases short and J 4 bases short, with 14 bases between. CDR3 length equals 15 residues. Looked up from germline, CDR1 is LNHDA and CDR2 is SQIVND (reference sequence).

This chain links TRBV7-3 with TRBJ2-5, with D possibly TRBD2 on 6 matching bases. The CDR3 totals 12 residues. Trimming shortened V by 6 bases and J by 11 bases, and 16 bases separated the two germline ends. CDR1 is SGHTA, CDR2 FQGTGA, per germline. The DNA of the CDR3 is TGTGCCAGCAGTGCTGACGGTCGGGAGCAGTACTTC. This sequence encodes CASSADGREQYF.

Regarding this clone: One end of the junction does not line up with germline, which may come from a read error. This chain uses TRBV28 with TRBJ2-1; 7 nucleotides align to TRBD1. CDR3 length: 12 residues. Germline values: CDR1 MDHEN, CDR2 SYDVKM. The CDR3 reads CASSSARVQGVF. In DNA, the CDR3 is TGTGCCAGCAGCTCCGCCCGGGTCCAGGGGGTCTTC.

Details on this clone: The junction departs from the called germline gene at one end, perhaps through a read error. The chain carries TRBV11-3 and TRBJ1-1, with 10 bases aligning to TRBD1. The length of the CDR3 is 12 residues. Germline V CDR1 and CDR2: SGHNT, YENEEA. CDR3 DNA: TGTGCCAGCAGCCTAGACAGGGGGCAAGCTTTCTTT. The encoded protein is CASSLDRGQAFF.

In its sample, this clone was seen a few times. This sequence joins TRBV10-3 and TRBJ2-7; 8 bases are a match to TRBD2. The CDR3 is 14 amino acids. Looked up from germline, CDR1 is ENHRY and CDR2 is SYGVKD. Unmatched junction bases numbered 11, after V lost 9 bases and J lost 4 bases. The CDR3 here is CAISRSSGIYEQYF. CDR3 nucleotide sequence: TGTGCCATTTCCCGGAGTAGCGGGATATACGAGCAGTACTTC.

Written as DNA, the CDR3 is TGTGCCAGCAGCACCCCCGGGGGGGCGGAGACCCAGTACTTC. Translating it yields CASSTPGGAETQYF. J is TRBJ2-5 and V is TRBV27; 8 bases match TRBD2. Germline-derived CDR1 and CDR2 are MNHEY and SMNVEV (reference sequence). The CDR3 is 14 amino acids. V was pared by 6 bases and J by 5 bases, with 8 bases of the junction left unmatched.

The rearrangement links TRBV27 to TRBJ1-5; 7 positions agree with TRBD1. The CDR3 is 13 amino acids. Germline values: CDR1 MNHEY, CDR2 SMNVEV (reference sequence). V was pared by 8 bases and J by 7 bases, with 8 bases of the junction left unmatched. CDR3 amino acids: CASGRQGAQPQHF. The CDR3 DNA sequence: TGTGCCAGCGGTCGACAGGGTGCGCAGCCCCAGCATTTT.

In regard to this clone: The conserved closing phenylalanine or tryptophan is absent in this CDR3, likely reflecting a read error. The chain has TRBV6-5 and TRBJ2-7, with D perhaps matching TRBD1 or TRBD2 (5 bases each). Trimming cost V 8 bases and J 7 bases, with 24 bases left between them. This CDR3 contains 15 residues. Germline CDR1 is MNHEY and CDR2 is SVGAGI. CDR3 region: CASSPGKGISREQYL. CDR3 sequence (DNA): TGTGCCAGCTCCCCCGGGAAGGGGATTTCTCGGGAGCAGTACCTC.

The chain employs TRBV5-1 and TRBJ1-2, with TRBD1 identical over 10 bases. After removal of 3 bases from V and 2 bases from J, the junction contained 10 bases not matched to a gene. Germline CDR1 SGHRS, CDR2 YFSETQ. The CDR3 covers 17 residues. The CDR3 sequence: CASSWAWDRGVNYGYTF. CDR3 nucleotides: TGCGCCAGCAGCTGGGCGTGGGACAGGGGCGTCAACTATGGCTACACCTTC. The complete variable domain, with remaining parts taken from reference TRBV5-1 and TRBJ1-2, reads KAGVTQTPRYLIKTRGQQVTLSCSPISGHRSVSWYQQTPGQGLQFLFEYFSETQRNKGNFPGRFSGRQFSNSRSEMNVSTLELGDSALYLCASSWAWDRGVNYGYTFGSGTRLTVV.

The rearrangement uses TRBV6-1 and TRBJ1-2; TRBD1 might be the D (5 bases). The germline V gene has CDR1 MNHNS and CDR2 SASEGT. The CDR3 contains 14 residues. Deletions cut 2 bases from V and 5 bases from J, with 12 bases between. The CDR3 reads CASSESHRQYGYTF. CDR3 bases: TGTGCCAGCAGTGAATCCCACAGGCAATATGGCTACACCTTC.

V usage is TRBV18 and J usage is TRBJ2-7; unclear D gene. Germline CDR1 KGHSH, CDR2 LQKENI. V was clipped by 3 bases and J by 2 bases, with 8 bases between them. This CDR3 has 13 amino acids. CDR3 sequence reads: CASSPRTTYEQYF. The CDR3 nucleotides read TGTGCCAGCTCACCCCGAACTACCTACGAGCAGTACTTC.

V and J are TRBV2 and TRBJ1-5; 7 positions agree with TRBD1. The V gene end was trimmed by 7 bases and the J gene end by 5 bases; junction bases not matched to a gene: 2. CDR3 length: 12 residues. The germline gives CDR1 SNHLY, CDR2 FYNNEI. The CDR3 sequence: CASMQGDQPQHF. The DNA of the CDR3 is TGTGCCAGCATGCAGGGGGATCAGCCCCAGCATTTT.

Concerning this clone: The junction differs from germline at one of its ends, possibly a read error. The V and J genes are TRBV7-7 and TRBJ2-1; no clear D. The CDR3 is made up of 12 amino acids. Germline CDR1 reads SSHAT; CDR2 reads FNYEAQ (reference sequence). The CDR3, as DNA: TGTGCTAGCAGCTCGGGTGGCAATGAGCAGTTCTTC. As protein: CASSSGGNEQFF. The variable domain in full, with the rest retrieved from reference TRBV7-7 and TRBJ2-1, is GAGVSQSPRYKVTKRGQDVTLRCDPISSHATLYWYQQALGQGPEFLTYFNYEAQPDKSGLPSDRFSAERPEGSISTLTIQRTEQRDSAMYRCASSSGGNEQFFGPGTRLTVL.

V is TRBV6-5 and J is TRBJ1-6; D possibly corresponds to TRBD1 (6 bases). The CDR3 is 16 amino acids. The ends were cut back, 4 bases at V and 7 bases at J, with 17 bases in the middle. In germline, CDR1 is MNHEY, CDR2 SVGAGI. CDR3 DNA sequence: TGTGCCAGCAGTTCGCTCCAGGGACAATTCAATTCACCCCTCCACTTT. Encoded protein: CASSSLQGQFNSPLHF.

The chain employs TRBV5-6 and TRBJ2-1; TRBD2 matches 9 bases. This CDR3 has 14 amino acids. In germline, CDR1 is SGHDT, CDR2 YYEEEE. The J segment lost 7 bases and the V segment lost 3 bases, leaving 5 bases of the junction unmatched. CDR3 sequence reads: CASSSGGGANEQFF. The CDR3 DNA is TGTGCCAGCAGCTCCGGCGGGGGGGCGAATGAGCAGTTCTTC. Complete variable domain (other parts from reference TRBV5-6 and TRBJ2-1): DAGVTQSPTHLIKTRGQQVTLRCSPKSGHDTVSWYQQALGQGPQFIFQYYEEEERQRGNFPDRFSGHQFPNYSSELNVNALLLGDSALYLCASSSGGGANEQFFGPGTRLTVL.

This clone has more than one count but fewer than ten. The CDR3 spells CAISDPGGTSVLEQYF. The DNA for the CDR3 is TGTGCCATCAGTGACCCCGGGGGAACTAGCGTTCTCGAGCAGTACTTC. This chain connects TRBV10-3 to TRBJ2-7, with 7 nucleotides matching TRBD2. There are 16 residues in the CDR3. The junction had 14 bases not matched to a gene; V was cut back by 3 bases and J by 6 bases. Germline V lookup: CDR1 ENHRY, CDR2 SYGVKD.

The chain employs TRBV7-7 and TRBJ2-6, with 7 nucleotides matching TRBD1. Germline V gives CDR1 SSHAT, CDR2 FNYEAQ (reference sequence). The CDR3 consists of 17 residues. The CDR3 bases are TGTGCTATCCGACAGGGTAATGTACACTCTGGGGCCAACGTCCTGACTTTC. Protein: CAIRQGNVHSGANVLTF.

V is TRBV5-1 and J is TRBJ2-1; TRBD2 aligns across 10 bases. Germline CDR1 SGHRS, CDR2 YFSETQ. Trimming removed 5 bases from V and 13 bases from J; junction bases left unmatched: 15. This CDR3 has 15 residues. The CDR3 sequence is CASSPGDSGGCPQFF. The CDR3 DNA follows: TGCGCCAGCAGTCCCGGGGATAGCGGGGGGTGCCCACAGTTCTTC.

The chain couples TRBV9 to TRBJ2-3; 8 nucleotides agree with TRBD2. The CDR3 spans 19 residues. V trimming: 4 bases; J trimming: 0 bases; junction bases outside the gene matches: 16. The germline V gene encodes CDR1 SGDLS and CDR2 YYNGEE. This CDR3 reads CASSPRGGSGATSTDTQYF. The DNA of the CDR3 is TGTGCCAGCAGCCCCAGAGGGGGTAGCGGGGCAACTAGCACAGATACGCAGTATTTT.

The CDR3 spells CASSTDRVNYGYTF. The CDR3, as DNA: TGTGCCAGCTCAACAGACAGGGTTAACTATGGCTACACCTTC. The V and J genes are TRBV18 and TRBJ1-2; TRBD1 matches 7 bases. Trimming took 5 bases from V and 1 from J; bases not matched to a gene: 4. The CDR3 runs to 14 residues. CDR1 and CDR2 (germline): KGHSH, LQKENI.